This TCR beta chain comes out of a study of beta chain features in type 1 diabetes. On this clone itself: Its matching antigen is unknown.

V lost 5 bases, J lost 7 bases, and 14 bases lay in between. The CDR3 spans 13 residues. Germline CDR1 SEHNR, CDR2 FQNEAQ (reference sequence). Every isolated RNA sample was fully reverse transcribed, so sequencing captured expressed TCRB transcripts. TCRdb keeps only in-frame clones here, not all; method: immunoSEQ multiplex PCR. Altogether hundreds of thousands of clones are present, roughly 13% being singletons, with the ten largest covering 0.02% to 0.025%. Sorting gave populations that all exceeded 98% purity. Findings of the study overall: Insertion counts at VDJ junctions were lower in type 1 diabetes patients, who also showed more deletions there. The question of HLA type influencing TCRB rearrangement was one that remained unresolved here. People with Type 1 diabetes carried modestly yet significantly shorter TCRB CDR3s in all four CD4+ subsets.

This receptor was obtained from a man younger than 35 with type 1 diabetes. The sequencing input was naive CD4+ T cells from blood. V usage is TRBV7-9 and J usage is TRBJ1-1, with unresolved D. The CDR3 region has the DNA TGTGCCAGCAGCCCCCGGGCACTGGGTGAAGCTTTCTTT. This encodes CASSPRALGEAFF.